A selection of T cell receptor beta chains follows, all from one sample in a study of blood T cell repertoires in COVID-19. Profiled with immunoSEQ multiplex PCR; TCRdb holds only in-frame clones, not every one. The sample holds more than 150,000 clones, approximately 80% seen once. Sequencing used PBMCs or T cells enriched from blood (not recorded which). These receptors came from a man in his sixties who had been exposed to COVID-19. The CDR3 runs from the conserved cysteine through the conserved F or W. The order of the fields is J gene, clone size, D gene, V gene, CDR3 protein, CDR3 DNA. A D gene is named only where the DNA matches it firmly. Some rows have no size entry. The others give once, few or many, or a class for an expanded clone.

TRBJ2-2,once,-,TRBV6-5,CASSYWGESGELFF,TGTGCCAGCAGTTATTGGGGGGAAAGCGGGGAGCTGTTTTTT
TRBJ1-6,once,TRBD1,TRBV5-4,CASSSQDRGWDSPLHF,TGTGCCAGCAGCTCCCAGGACAGGGGATGGGATTCACCCCTCCACTTT
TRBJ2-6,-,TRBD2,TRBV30,CAWTPGRGTSGANVLTF,TGTGCCTGGACCCCCGGGAGGGGAACCTCTGGGGCCAACGTCCTGACTTTC
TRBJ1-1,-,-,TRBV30,CAWTRAGAVTEAFF,TGTGCCTGGACCCGTGCAGGGGCGGTGACTGAAGCTTTCTTT
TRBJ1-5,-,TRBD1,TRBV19,CASSIEWGQGVQPQHF,TGTGCCAGTAGTATAGAATGGGGACAGGGGGTTCAGCCCCAGCATTTT
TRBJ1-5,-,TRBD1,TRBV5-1,CASSPGTATSNQPQHF,TGCGCCAGCAGCCCTGGGACAGCGACGAGCAATCAGCCCCAGCATTTT
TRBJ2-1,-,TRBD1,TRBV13,CASSFTGGSEQFF,TGTGCCAGCAGCTTTACAGGGGGAAGTGAGCAGTTCTTC
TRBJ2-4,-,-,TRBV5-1,CASSLNPPGAKNIQYF,TGCGCCAGCAGCTTGAATCCTCCCGGGGCCAAAAACATTCAGTACTTC
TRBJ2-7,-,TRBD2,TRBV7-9,CASSLEPGAGGYEQYF,TGTGCCAGCAGCTTAGAGCCTGGAGCGGGGGGCTACGAGCAGTACTTC
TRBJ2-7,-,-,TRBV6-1,CASSEKGPGYVYEQYF,TGTGCCAGCAGTGAAAAGGGGCCAGGGTATGTCTACGAGCAGTACTTC
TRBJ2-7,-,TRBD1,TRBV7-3,CASSHWTGPYEQYF,TGTGCCAGCAGCCACTGGACAGGACCCTACGAGCAGTACTTC
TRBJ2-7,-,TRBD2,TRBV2,CASSPRLAGGLEQYF,TGTGCCAGTTCACCCCGACTAGCGGGAGGGCTCGAGCAGTACTTC
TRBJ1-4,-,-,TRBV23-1,CASSQPPATNEKLFF,TGCGCCAGCAGTCAACCCCCTGCAACTAATGAAAAACTGTTTTTT
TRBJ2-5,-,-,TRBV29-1,CSGGGRQLGTQYF,TGCAGCGGGGGCGGGCGACAATTGGGGACCCAGTACTTC
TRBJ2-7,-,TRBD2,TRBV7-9,CASSGKLWTSGIYEQYF,TGTGCCAGCAGCGGAAAGCTCTGGACTAGCGGAATCTACGAGCAGTACTTC
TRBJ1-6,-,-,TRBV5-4,CASSSLMGRDSPLHF,TGTGCCAGCAGCTCGTTGATGGGGAGGGATTCACCCCTCCACTTT
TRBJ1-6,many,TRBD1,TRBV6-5,CASTLLRGHSPLHF,TGTGCCAGCACGCTACTCAGGGGGCATTCACCCCTCCACTTT
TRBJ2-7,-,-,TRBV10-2,CASSEPQHYEQYF,TGCGCCAGCAGTGAGCCACAGCACTACGAGCAGTACTTC
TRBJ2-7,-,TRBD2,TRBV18,CASSAGLADSYEQYF,TGTGCCAGCTCAGCGGGACTAGCGGACTCCTACGAGCAGTACTTC
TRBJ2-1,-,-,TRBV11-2,CASKPAGTGYNEQFF,TGTGCCAGCAAGCCCGCCGGAACAGGATACAATGAGCAGTTCTTC
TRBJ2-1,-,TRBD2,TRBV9,CASSVGLAEDNEQFF,TGTGCCAGCAGCGTAGGACTAGCAGAAGACAATGAGCAGTTCTTC
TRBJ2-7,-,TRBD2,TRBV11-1,CASSAASGSYEQYF,TGTGCCAGCAGCGCGGCTAGCGGGAGCTACGAGCAGTACTTC
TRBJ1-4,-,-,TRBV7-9,CASGPTALAKKLFF,TGTGCCAGCGGACCGACAGCCCTGGCTAAAAAACTGTTTTTT
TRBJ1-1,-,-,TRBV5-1,CASSSTGPNTEAFF,TGCGCCAGCAGCTCGACGGGTCCCAACACTGAAGCTTTCTTT
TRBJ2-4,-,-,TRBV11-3,CASSLGRGVNIQYF,TGTGCCAGCAGCTTAGGGCGAGGCGTGAACATTCAGTACTTC
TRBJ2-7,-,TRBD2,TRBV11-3,CASSIGLVGEQYF,TGTGCCAGCAGCATCGGACTAGTGGGCGAGCAGTACTTC
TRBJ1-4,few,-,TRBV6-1,CASSEAEGGSEKLFF,TGTGCCAGCAGTGAAGCTGAGGGTGGGAGTGAAAAACTGTTTTTT
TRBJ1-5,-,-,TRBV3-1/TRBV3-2,CASSQGLGGNQPQHF,TGTGCCAGCAGCCAAGGGTTAGGGGGCAATCAGCCCCAGCATTTT
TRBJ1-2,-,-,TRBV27,CASSLKHNWSPYYGYTF,TGTGCCAGCAGTCTAAAGCACAATTGGAGCCCCTACTATGGCTACACCTTC
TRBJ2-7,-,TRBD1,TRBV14,CASSHALGQGYEQYF,TGTGCCAGCAGCCATGCTTTGGGACAGGGATACGAGCAGTACTTC
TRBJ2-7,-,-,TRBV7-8,CASSLGRAPTYEQYF,TGTGCCAGCAGCTTAGGGCGGGCCCCCACCTACGAGCAGTACTTC
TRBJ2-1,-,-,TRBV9,CASSAEGVNPQFF,TGTGCCAGCAGCGCCGAGGGAGTTAACCCCCAGTTCTTC
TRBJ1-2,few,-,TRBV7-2,CASSLELMVAYGYTF,TGTGCCAGCAGCTTAGAACTTATGGTAGCCTATGGCTACACCTTC
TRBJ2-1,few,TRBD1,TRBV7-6,CASSAGTGVYNEQFF,TGTGCCAGCAGCGCAGGGACAGGGGTCTACAATGAGCAGTTCTTC
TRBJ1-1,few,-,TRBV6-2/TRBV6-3,CASSRGRNTEAFF,TGTGCCAGCAGCCGCGGTAGAAACACTGAAGCTTTCTTT
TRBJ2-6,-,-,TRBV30,CAWSPGESGANVLTF,TGTGCCTGGAGTCCAGGGGAATCTGGGGCCAACGTCCTGACTTTC
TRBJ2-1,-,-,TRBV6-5,CASREAGDNEQFF,TGTGCCAGCAGGGAGGCCGGGGACAATGAGCAGTTCTTC
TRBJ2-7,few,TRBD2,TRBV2,CASGEGYEQYF,TGTGCCAGCGGGGAGGGCTACGAGCAGTACTTC
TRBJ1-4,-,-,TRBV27,CASSFYYVVVATNEKLFF,TGTGCCAGCAGTTTCTATTATGTCGTCGTCGCAACTAATGAAAAACTGTTTTTT
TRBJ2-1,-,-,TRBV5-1,CASSRLLDNEQFF,TGCGCCAGCAGCCGACTACTGGACAATGAGCAGTTCTTC
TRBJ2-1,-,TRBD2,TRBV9,CASSVVIGTSDYNEQFF,TGTGCCAGCAGCGTAGTGATAGGGACTAGCGATTACAATGAGCAGTTCTTC
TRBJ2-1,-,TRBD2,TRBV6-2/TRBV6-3,CASSVRNWGGREQFF,TGTGCCAGCAGTGTTAGGAATTGGGGGGGTAGGGAGCAGTTCTTC
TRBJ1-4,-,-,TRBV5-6,CASSGGHLNEKLFF,TGTGCCAGCAGCGGGGGACACCTTAATGAAAAACTGTTTTTT
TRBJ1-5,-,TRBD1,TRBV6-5,CASSTRDSPTPQHF,TGTGCCAGCAGTACCCGGGACAGTCCCACTCCCCAGCATTTT
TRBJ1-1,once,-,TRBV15,CATSSQDLLNTEAFF,TGTGCCACCAGCAGCCAGGACTTACTGAACACTGAAGCTTTCTTT